This record concerns one T cell receptor (beta chain) sequence. What antigen it recognizes has not been identified. Base-call qualities are not available, and no considerably larger clone is one nucleotide away. The data are from a study of blood T cell repertoires in COVID-19 (dated by TCRdb to 2018 to 2020). In terms of the full investigation: Samples covering the acute and convalescent phases of COVID-19 were provided by collaborators in the United States, Italy and Spain. The prospective study material was composed of cDNA or gDNA derived from T cells, B-cell-depleted T cells, or PBMCs. Deeply sampled blood TCRbeta repertoires from subjects exposed to, actively infected with, or recovered from COVID-19 were included in the dataset. The repertoires were released in a freely available public database meant as a resource for research on the immune response to SARS-CoV-2. Samples were obtained from the ongoing ImmuneRACE study (first 160 participants) and from roughly 1,300 subjects provided by 6 global collaborators. Sample metadata almost always included a de-identified subject ID, COVID-19 status, age in years and sex. Where available, HLA class I and class II types were obtained from metadata supplied by the sample provider rather than from assay-based typing.

Broader findings and caveats from the paper: How much clinical and demographic metadata was included differed by source and by participant, and the metadata was provided uncurated.

Taken from the germline V gene, the CDR1 and CDR2 loops are SGHRS and YFSETQ. Inclusive of the bounding cysteine and phenylalanine, the CDR3 is 14 residues long. CDR3 DNA is the only sequence kept; it has 42 bases, read in frame from the first base. V lost 0 bases and J lost 6 bases, and the count of bases not matched to a germline gene is 5. The immunoSEQ Assay, a bias-controlled multiplex PCR, was used to amplify TCRbeta CDR3 regions from genomic DNA. Concerning the study's data processing: Nucleated cell counts per sample were estimated from amplification of reference gene primers within the assay. Sequence reads were collapsed and filtered to measure the absolute abundance of every unique TCRbeta CDR3 rearrangement. For each sample, productive Simpson clonality was calculated as the square root of Simpson's diversity index over productive rearrangements. The table comes from immuneACCESS by way of TCRdb, which keeps in-frame sequences with V and J called. Part of the clones is missing from these tables; in studies checked, under half for an unresolved V gene and the rest for unknown reasons. That table gives V, J and clone size, and the DNA gave D and trimming. A total of a few hundred thousand clones appear in this sample, around nine tenths of them only once. The ten top clones hold just over 8% of the sample.

Enrolling through a virtual design, the prospective study's participants ranged in age from roughly 18 to 89 years and lived across 20 to 30 United States geographic areas. Cohort assignment in the prospective study relied on participant-reported clinical history from a screening survey and a study questionnaire. Recovered participants in ImmuneRACE Cohort 3 were defined by two consecutive negative NP/OP PCR tests, clearance by a healthcare professional, or resolution of symptoms. In the prospective study, mobile phlebotomists collected whole blood, serum and a nasopharyngeal or oropharyngeal swab from each participant. Prospective study participants could optionally give additional blood draws and questionnaires over a roughly 2-month period. Prospective study blood samples were shipped either frozen or at room temperature before DNA extraction.

The rearranged chain carries TRBV5-1 and TRBJ1-2; TRBD1 aligns with 7 central bases. This clonotype was sampled from an older woman who had recovered from COVID-19. The sequencing input was PBMCs or T cells enriched from blood (not recorded which). The CDR3 amino acid sequence is: CASSLDRGFDGYTF. The DNA reads TGCGCCAGCAGCTTGGACAGGGGATTCGATGGCTACACCTTC.